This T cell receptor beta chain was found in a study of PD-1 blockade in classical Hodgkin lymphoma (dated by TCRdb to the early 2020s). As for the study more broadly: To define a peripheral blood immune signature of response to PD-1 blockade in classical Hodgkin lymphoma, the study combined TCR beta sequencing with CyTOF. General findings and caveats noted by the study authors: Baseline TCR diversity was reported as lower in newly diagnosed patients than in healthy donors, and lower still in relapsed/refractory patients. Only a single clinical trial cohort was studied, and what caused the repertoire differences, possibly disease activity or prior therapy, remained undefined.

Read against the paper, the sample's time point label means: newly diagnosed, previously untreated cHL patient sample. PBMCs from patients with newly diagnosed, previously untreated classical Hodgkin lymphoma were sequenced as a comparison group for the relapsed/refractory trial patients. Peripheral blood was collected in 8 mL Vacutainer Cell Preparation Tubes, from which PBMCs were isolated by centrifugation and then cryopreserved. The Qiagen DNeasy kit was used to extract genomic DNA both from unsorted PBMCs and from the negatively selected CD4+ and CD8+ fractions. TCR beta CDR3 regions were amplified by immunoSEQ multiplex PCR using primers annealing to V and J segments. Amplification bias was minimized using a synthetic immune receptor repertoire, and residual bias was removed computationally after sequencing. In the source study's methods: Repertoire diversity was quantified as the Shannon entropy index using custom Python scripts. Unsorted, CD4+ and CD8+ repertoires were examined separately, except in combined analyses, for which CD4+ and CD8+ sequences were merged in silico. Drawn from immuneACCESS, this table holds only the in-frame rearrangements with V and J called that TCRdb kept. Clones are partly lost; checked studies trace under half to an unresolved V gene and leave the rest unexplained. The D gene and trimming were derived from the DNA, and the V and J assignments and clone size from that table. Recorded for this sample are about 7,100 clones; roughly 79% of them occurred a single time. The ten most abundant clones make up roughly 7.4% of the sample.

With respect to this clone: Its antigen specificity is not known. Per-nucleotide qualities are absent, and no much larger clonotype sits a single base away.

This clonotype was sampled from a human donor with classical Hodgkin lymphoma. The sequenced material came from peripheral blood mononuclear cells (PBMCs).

The nucleotide sequence is given as TGTGCCAGCAGCGTAGGAAGAGCGGGTCAAGAGACCCAGTACTTC. Its protein reads: CASSVGRAGQETQYF. The rearrangement joined TRBV9 to TRBJ2-5; 6 matching bases give a weak D call of TRBD2. The CDR3 measures 15 amino acids from cysteine to phenylalanine. Only CDR3 DNA remains: 45 bases, in frame from the first base. The germline V gene sets CDR1 to SGDLS and CDR2 to YYNGEE. The germline ends are 11 bases apart after V is trimmed by 0 bases and J by 2 bases.